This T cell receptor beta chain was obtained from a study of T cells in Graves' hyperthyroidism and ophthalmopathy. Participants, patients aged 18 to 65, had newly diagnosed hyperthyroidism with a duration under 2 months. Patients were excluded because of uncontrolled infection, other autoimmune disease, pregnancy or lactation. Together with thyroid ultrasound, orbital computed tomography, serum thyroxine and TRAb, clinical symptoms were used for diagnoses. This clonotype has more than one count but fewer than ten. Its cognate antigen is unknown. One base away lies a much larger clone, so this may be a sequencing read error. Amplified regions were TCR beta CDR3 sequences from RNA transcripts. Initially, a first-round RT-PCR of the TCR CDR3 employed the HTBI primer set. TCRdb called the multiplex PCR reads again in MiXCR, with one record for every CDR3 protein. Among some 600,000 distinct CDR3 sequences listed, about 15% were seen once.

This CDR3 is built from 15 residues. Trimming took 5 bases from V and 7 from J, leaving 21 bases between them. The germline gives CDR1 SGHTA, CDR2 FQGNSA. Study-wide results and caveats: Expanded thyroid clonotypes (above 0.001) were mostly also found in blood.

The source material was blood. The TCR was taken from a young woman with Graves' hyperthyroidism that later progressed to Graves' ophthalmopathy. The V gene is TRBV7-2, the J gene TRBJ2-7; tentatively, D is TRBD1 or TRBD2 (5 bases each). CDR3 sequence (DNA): TGTGCCAGCAGCGGCCGGGGCTCCGCAGGTGATGAGCAGTACTTC. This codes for CASSGRGSAGDEQYF.